The rows below give T cell receptor beta chains drawn from one sample of a study of shared clonotypes between healthy human individuals. Here immunoSEQ multiplex PCR was the method, and the copy in TCRdb shows in-frame clones only, minus some. The sample consists of about 800,000 clones, 96% of them appearing once. The specimen sequenced was naive CD8+ T cells sorted from blood. These receptors were collected from a young man in good health. Each CDR3 is given with its conserved first and last residue. Fields, in order: clone size, CDR3 length, D gene, V gene, J gene, CDR3 DNA, CDR3 protein. The D gene is left open where the match is weak. Clone size is given for some rows only: seen once, a few or many times, or a class if the clone is expanded.

.	16	.	TRBV10-3	TRBJ2-1	TGTGCCATCAGTGAGCCCGGTAAGGGTAAGCAGAATGAGCAGTTCTTC	CAISEPGKGKQNEQFF
.	13	.	TRBV7-3	TRBJ2-5	TGTGCCAGCAGCTTAACTAGCGCAGAGACCCAGTACTTC	CASSLTSAETQYF
.	14	TRBD2	TRBV10-1	TRBJ2-7	TGCGCCAGCAGGAGCCTAGCGGAGTCCTACGAGCAGTACTTC	CASRSLAESYEQYF
once	16	TRBD1	TRBV6-5	TRBJ1-4	TGTGCCAGCAGTTTCTCCCCCGGACAGGGGGAGGAAAAACTGTTTTTT	CASSFSPGQGEEKLFF
.	15	TRBD1	TRBV5-6	TRBJ1-2	TGTGCCAGCAGCTTGGAAGGGACAGGTCTATATGGCTACACCTTC	CASSLEGTGLYGYTF
.	15	TRBD2	TRBV7-9	TRBJ2-1	TGTGCCAGCAGCTTACTAGCGGGAGCCCATCCCGAGCAGTTCTTC	CASSLLAGAHPEQFF
.	15	TRBD1	TRBV19	TRBJ2-7	TGTGCCAGTAGCCCTGGACAGGGGGACCCCTACGAGCAGTACTTC	CASSPGQGDPYEQYF
.	14	TRBD2	TRBV9	TRBJ2-7	TGTGCCAGCAGCGTGTCGGGAGGGCTCTACGAGCAGTACTTC	CASSVSGGLYEQYF
.	17	TRBD2	TRBV19	TRBJ2-1	TGTGCCAGTAGTACCAGGTTAGCGGGAGTGTACTACAATGAGCAGTTCTTC	CASSTRLAGVYYNEQFF
.	13	.	TRBV2	TRBJ2-7	TGTGCCAGCAGTGTTCTAGCTCCCTACGAGCAGTACTTC	CASSVLAPYEQYF
.	15	.	TRBV29-1	TRBJ1-2	TGCAGCGTTGAAGATACACAGATTATTAACTATGGCTACACCTTC	CSVEDTQIINYGYTF
.	13	.	TRBV27	TRBJ2-7	TGTGCCAGCAGTTTATCGACCTTGAGCGAGCAGTACTTC	CASSLSTLSEQYF
.	15	TRBD1	TRBV18	TRBJ2-1	TGTGCCAGCTCACCACGCGCGACAGGGGACAATGAGCAGTTCTTC	CASSPRATGDNEQFF
.	14	TRBD1	TRBV6-1	TRBJ2-3	TGTGCCGGTTCGGGGACAGGGGTCACAGATACGCAGTATTTT	CAGSGTGVTDTQYF
.	19	.	TRBV4-1	TRBJ1-2	TGCGCCAGCAGCCAAGATCCGATAACAGCCGCAACTAGAAACTATGGCTACACCTTC	CASSQDPITAATRNYGYTF
.	16	.	TRBV6-1	TRBJ2-1	TGTGCCAGCAGTGAAAGGCTACCCTACTCCTACAATGAGCAGTTCTTC	CASSERLPYSYNEQFF
.	14	.	TRBV19	TRBJ2-5	TGTGCCAGTAGTATTCCTCACTCGCAGGAGACCCAGTACTTC	CASSIPHSQETQYF
.	14	.	TRBV5-1	TRBJ2-7	TGCGCCAGCAGCAGGGACCGACTCGTCCACGAGCAGTACTTC	CASSRDRLVHEQYF
once	13	.	TRBV30	TRBJ2-7	TGTGCCTGGAGTCTGGGCGATGCGTACGAGCAGTACTTC	CAWSLGDAYEQYF
.	15	TRBD2	TRBV27	TRBJ2-7	TGTGCCAGCAGTTACGGCGGGGGGGCCTCCTACGAGCAGTACTTC	CASSYGGGASYEQYF
.	18	TRBD2	TRBV2	TRBJ2-1	TGTGCCAGCAGTATGCGCCTCTGGACTAGCGCGCCGAGGAATGAGCAGTTCTTC	CASSMRLWTSAPRNEQFF
.	16	TRBD2	TRBV9	TRBJ2-1	TGTGCCAGCAGCGTAGAAATTGGACTAGCGGTCAATGAGCAGTTCTTC	CASSVEIGLAVNEQFF
.	16	TRBD2	TRBV29-1	TRBJ2-1	TGCAGCGTTCGGGGGGTGTTGGATCGGGGTACTTATGAGCAGTTCTTC	CSVRGVLDRGTYEQFF
.	16	.	TRBV5-1	TRBJ2-3	TGCGCCAGCAGCTTGGGTGGGGAGCGAGTAACAGATACGCAGTATTTT	CASSLGGERVTDTQYF
.	18	TRBD2	TRBV5-7	TRBJ2-6	TGTGCCAGCAGCTTGGGGGAGGGGCCGTTCTCTGGGGCCAACGTCCTGACTTTC	CASSLGEGPFSGANVLTF
.	15	TRBD1	TRBV27	TRBJ2-7	TGTGCCAGCAGTCCTATGACAGGGGGGCTCCTCGAGCAGTACTTC	CASSPMTGGLLEQYF
.	16	.	TRBV6-4	TRBJ2-1	TGTGCCAGCAGTGCCGACCCGGGGAGCTCCTACAATGAGCAGTTCTTC	CASSADPGSSYNEQFF
.	15	.	TRBV19	TRBJ1-5	TGTGCCAGTAGTATAGGGGGGATGATTAATCAGCCCCAGCATTTT	CASSIGGMINQPQHF
.	15	.	TRBV7-3	TRBJ2-1	TGTGCCAGCAGCCCTATGGGGGGCCACTACAATGAGCAGTTCTTC	CASSPMGGHYNEQFF
.	11	.	TRBV6-4	TRBJ2-3	TGTGCCAGCAGTGACTTGGTATCGCAGTATTTT	CASSDLVSQYF
.	15	TRBD2	TRBV19	TRBJ2-7	TGTGCCAGTAGTCAGTGGCGGGAGGGTCTCTACGAGCAGTACTTC	CASSQWREGLYEQYF
.	15	.	TRBV27	TRBJ1-5	TGTGCCAGCAGTTTATCGAAAAATAGCAATCAGCCCCAGCATTTT	CASSLSKNSNQPQHF
.	16	.	TRBV10-3	TRBJ2-7	TGTGCCATCAGTGATTTTGGGGGCGGGAGCTCCTACGAGCAGTACTTC	CAISDFGGGSSYEQYF
.	16	TRBD1	TRBV30	TRBJ1-2	TGTGCCTGGAGCTCCGGACAGGCGGTAGGAGGGTATGGCTACACCTTC	CAWSSGQAVGGYGYTF
once	13	.	TRBV12-2	TRBJ1-1	TGTGCAAGTCGTTTTCCCATGACAGCTGAAGCTTTCTTT	CASRFPMTAEAFF
.	15	.	TRBV14	TRBJ2-7	TGTGCCAGCAGCCAAGGCGAGTATCGCTCCTACGAGCAGTACTTC	CASSQGEYRSYEQYF
.	14	TRBD1	TRBV27	TRBJ1-1	TGTGCCAGCAGGCTGACAGGGGGAAACACTGAAGCTTTCTTT	CASRLTGGNTEAFF
.	13	.	TRBV28	TRBJ1-5	TGTGCCAGCAGTTTTCTTAGGTGGGAGCCCCAGCATTTT	CASSFLRWEPQHF
.	15	.	TRBV5-1	TRBJ2-3	TGCGCCAGCAGTCTCTTAGGCTGGGGCGCAGATACGCAGTATTTT	CASSLLGWGADTQYF
.	16	.	TRBV11-2	TRBJ1-3	TGTGCCAGCAGCTCCACTCGGGCACCCTCTGGAAACACCATATATTTT	CASSSTRAPSGNTIYF
once	14	TRBD1	TRBV5-6	TRBJ2-7	TGTGCCAGCAGCCGGGACAGGGTTAGCTACGAGCAGTACTTC	CASSRDRVSYEQYF
.	14	TRBD1	TRBV27	TRBJ2-7	TGTGCCAGCAGTCCCGGGACAGGTGTTGACGAGCAGTACTTC	CASSPGTGVDEQYF
.	16	TRBD2	TRBV11-2	TRBJ2-1	TGTGCCAGCAGCTTAGACACTAGCGGGAGGCACAATGAGCAGTTCTTC	CASSLDTSGRHNEQFF
.	15	.	TRBV2	TRBJ2-7	TGTGCCAGCAGTGAAGGAGACAGGACCATCTACGAGCAGTACTTC	CASSEGDRTIYEQYF
.	16	TRBD2	TRBV7-9	TRBJ2-1	TGTGCCAGCAGTGACGGACTAGCGGGAGTGGTGGGTGAGCAGTTCTTC	CASSDGLAGVVGEQFF
.	14	.	TRBV28	TRBJ2-4	TGTGCCAGCAGTACGAATCTAGCCAAAAACATTCAGTACTTC	CASSTNLAKNIQYF
.	14	.	TRBV7-9	TRBJ2-2	TGTGCCAGCAGCTTAATGCCGAGGACCGGGGAGCTGTTTTTT	CASSLMPRTGELFF
.	14	.	TRBV7-9	TRBJ2-7	TGTGCCAGCAGCGATCGACTCGTCACCTACGAGCAGTACTTC	CASSDRLVTYEQYF
.	15	.	TRBV5-6	TRBJ2-1	TGTGCCAGCAGCTTGCTTGGCGCCTCCTACAATGAGCAGTTCTTC	CASSLLGASYNEQFF
.	16	.	TRBV7-9	TRBJ2-6	TGTGCCAGCCCGGGCTCAACTTCCCCGGGGGCCAACGTCCTGACTTTC	CASPGSTSPGANVLTF
.	15	TRBD2	TRBV29-1	TRBJ2-3	TGCAGCTCCGAGACCGGGACTAGCGCTTCAGATACGCAGTATTTT	CSSETGTSASDTQYF
.	14	TRBD2	TRBV27	TRBJ2-3	TGTGCCAGCAGTTTATGGGGGGGGACAGATACGCAGTATTTT	CASSLWGGTDTQYF
.	14	.	TRBV14	TRBJ2-1	TGTGCCAGCAGCCACCCGCTTTGGGGAAATGAGCAGTTCTTC	CASSHPLWGNEQFF